These 15 T cell receptor beta chains originate from one sample sequenced in a study of radiotherapy plus CTLA-4 blockade in lung cancer. Clones were sequenced by immunoSEQ multiplex PCR, and TCRdb holds only the in-frame ones, with some missing. Of some 110,000 clones in the sample, nearly 80% were seen once. The source was peripheral blood, collected from a patient treated with radiotherapy plus ipilimumab. The source is a human donor with non-small cell lung cancer who had a partial response to radiotherapy plus ipilimumab.

The genes are TRBV10-3 and TRBJ1-2; the D is unclear. Trimming took off 2 bases at V and 2 bases at J, with 6 bases between the two ends. The CDR3 has 13 residues. CDR1 is ENHRY and CDR2 is SYGVKD in the germline V gene. In DNA form, the CDR3 reads TGTGCCATCAGTGAGAGAGCGAACTATGGCTACACCTTC. Translation: CAISERANYGYTF.

This clone was seen only once. The V and J genes are TRBV6-5 and TRBJ1-3, with D uncertain. The CDR3 sequence is 13 residues long. The germline V and J ends were trimmed by 6 bases and 5 bases, with 11 bases remaining between them. The germline V gene encodes CDR1 MNHEY and CDR2 SVGAGI. The CDR3 sequence: CASSADSRNTIYF. Here the CDR3 DNA reads TGTGCCAGCAGCGCCGACTCAAGAAACACCATATATTTT.

In this sample, this clone turned up a few times. This chain joins TRBV10-1 and TRBJ2-1; 9 bases agree with TRBD2. CDR3 length: 14 amino acids. CDR1 and CDR2 (germline): WNHNN, SYGVQD (reference sequence). The junction had 7 bases not matched to a gene; V was cut back by 5 bases and J by 8 bases. The CDR3 reads CASSRSGGSDEQFF. CDR3 coding DNA: TGCGCCAGCAGTAGGAGCGGGGGGTCGGATGAGCAGTTCTTC.

This clone came up a few times. This chain joins TRBV7-9 and TRBJ2-5; 12 bases align to TRBD2. CDR3 size: 18 residues. Germline V gene lookup returns CDR1 SEHNR and CDR2 FQNEAQ (reference sequence). V lost 2 bases and J lost 5; bases outside the gene matches: 12. CDR3 DNA: TGTGCCAGCAGCTTATCCGGACTGACTAGCGGGAGAAACGAGACCCAGTACTTC. Amino acid sequence: CASSLSGLTSGRNETQYF. Supplemented by reference TRBV7-9 and TRBJ2-5, the full variable domain reads DTGVSQNPRHKITKRGQNVTFRCDPISEHNRLYWYRQTLGQGPEFLTYFQNEAQLEKSRLLSDRFSAERPKGSFSTLEIQRTEQGDSAMYLCASSLSGLTSGRNETQYFGPGTRLLVL.

The chain uses TRBV6-5 and TRBJ1-2; 8 positions match TRBD1. CDR1 MNHEY and CDR2 SVGAGI come from the germline V gene. This CDR3 is built from 13 residues. V lost 11 bases to trimming and J lost 4 bases; unmatched junction nucleotides: 9. The CDR3 protein is CAAADRVGYGYTF. In nucleotides, the CDR3 is TGTGCCGCCGCGGACAGGGTCGGCTATGGCTACACCTTC.

In this sample, this clone turned up once. The rearrangement links TRBV5-4 to TRBJ1-1; 7 nucleotides line up with TRBD1. The germline gives CDR1 SGHNT, CDR2 YYREEE (reference sequence). CDR3 length: 14 amino acids. V was pared by 4 bases and J by 4 bases, with 7 bases of the junction left unmatched. The CDR3 loop reads CASSQPTGFTEAFF. Here the CDR3 DNA reads TGTGCCAGCAGCCAACCGACAGGGTTCACTGAAGCTTTCTTT.

The V gene is TRBV19, the J gene TRBJ2-5; 8 bases are a match to TRBD1. Germline assignment: CDR1 LNHDA and CDR2 SQIVND (reference sequence). CDR3 length: 14 residues. V trimming: 5 bases; J trimming: 1 base; junction bases outside the gene matches: 3. CDR3 bases: TGTGCCAGTAGTTACGGACAGGGCCAAGAGACCCAGTACTTC. Its protein is CASSYGQGQETQYF.

The rearrangement uses TRBV18 and TRBJ2-1; a weak D match, TRBD2 (5 bases). CDR3 length equals 14 residues. The germline V and J ends were trimmed by 6 bases and 1 base, with 10 bases remaining between them. Per the germline V gene, CDR1 is KGHSH and CDR2 is LQKENI. The CDR3 DNA sequence: TGTGCCAGCTCTCCGGACTTATCCTACAATGAGCAGTTCTTC. This gives the protein CASSPDLSYNEQFF.

The chain has TRBV7-9 and TRBJ2-5; D may be TRBD2 (5 bases). Germline V gene data show CDR1 as SEHNR and CDR2 as FQNEAQ (reference sequence). Trimming left V 4 bases short and J 4 bases short, with 16 bases between. The length of the CDR3 is 15 residues. CDR3 sequence (DNA): TGTGCCAGCAGCTCTTCGGAGCGGCCGGGAGAGACCCAGTACTTC. The encoded protein is CASSSSERPGETQYF.

The rearrangement uses TRBV2 and TRBJ1-5; TRBD1 matches at 7 bases. The CDR3 has 14 residues. V shed 8 bases, J shed 0 bases, and the junction held 4 bases outside the gene matches. Germline CDR1 and CDR2: SNHLY and FYNNEI. The DNA for the CDR3 is TGTGCCAGCGGACAGGATTATAGCAATCAGCCCCAGCATTTT. Its protein product is CASGQDYSNQPQHF.

The chain has TRBV5-1 and TRBJ2-5; D perhaps matches TRBD2 (6 bases). V was pared by 4 bases and J by 5 bases, with 15 bases between. CDR3 size: 14 residues. The germline V gene encodes CDR1 SGHRS and CDR2 YFSETQ. CDR3 sequence reads: CASSKWFLAETQYF. The CDR3 nucleotides are TGCGCCAGCAGCAAATGGTTTCTAGCGGAGACCCAGTACTTC.

On this clone: One end of the junction does not line up with germline, which may come from a read error. This chain connects TRBV6-1 to TRBJ1-4, with D perhaps matching TRBD1 (6 bases). The CDR3 length is 14 residues. Looked up from germline, CDR1 is MNHNS and CDR2 is SASEGT. In DNA, the CDR3 is TGTGCCAGCAGTGTTCGGGGGGCGCGGGAAAAACTGCTTTTT. It translates to CASSVRGAREKLLF.

This clone was seen a single time. This chain uses TRBV6-5 with TRBJ2-1; D may be TRBD1 (6 bases). This CDR3 has 14 residues. CDR1 MNHEY and CDR2 SVGAGI come from the germline V gene. Trimming stripped 6 bases from V and 8 bases from J, with 17 bases between. CDR3 DNA: TGTGCCAGCAGGCGAGGGGGTCTATTTGATGAGCAGTTCTTC. Encoded protein: CASRRGGLFDEQFF.

This rearrangement joins TRBV18 to TRBJ2-3; 12 bases map to TRBD2. Unmatched junction bases numbered 5, after V lost 1 base and J lost 3 bases. The germline V gene encodes CDR1 KGHSH and CDR2 LQKENI. This CDR3 spans 17 amino acids. In DNA form, the CDR3 reads TGTGCCAGCTCACCACGGTCGACTAGCGGGGGTACAGATACGCAGTATTTT. This codes for CASSPRSTSGGTDTQYF.

This rearrangement joins TRBV30 to TRBJ2-5, with TRBD1 as a possible D gene (5 bases). The CDR3 has 13 residues. Germline CDR1 is GTSNPN and CDR2 is SVGIG (reference sequence). V lost 0 bases and J 7 bases, leaving 12 bases between the germline ends. The CDR3 protein is CAWSVGAPPTQYF. In DNA, the CDR3 is TGTGCCTGGAGTGTAGGGGCACCTCCGACCCAGTACTTC.